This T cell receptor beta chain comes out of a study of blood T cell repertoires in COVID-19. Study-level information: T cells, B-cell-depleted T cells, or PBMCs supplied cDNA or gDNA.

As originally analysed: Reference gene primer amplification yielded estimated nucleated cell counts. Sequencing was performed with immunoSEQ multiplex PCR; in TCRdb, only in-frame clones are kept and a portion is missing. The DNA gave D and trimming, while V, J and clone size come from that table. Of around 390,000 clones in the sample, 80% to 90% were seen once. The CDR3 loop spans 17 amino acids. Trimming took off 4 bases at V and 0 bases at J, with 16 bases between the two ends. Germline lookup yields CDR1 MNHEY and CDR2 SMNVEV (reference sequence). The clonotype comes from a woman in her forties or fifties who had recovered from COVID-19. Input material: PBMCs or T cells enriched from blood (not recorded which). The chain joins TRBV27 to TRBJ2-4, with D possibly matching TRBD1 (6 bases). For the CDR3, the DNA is TGTGCCAGCAGTTCGAGAACAGGGATTCTAGCCAAAAACATTCAGTACTTC. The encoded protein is CASSSRTGILAKNIQYF.